The 27 T cell receptor beta chains below come from one sample, sequenced in a study of identical twins' blood T cells. TCRdb fed the 5' RACE reads into MiXCR, producing one record per CDR3 protein. The data contain 350,000 to 400,000 distinct CDR3 sequences, under 30% of them singletons. The specimen sequenced was PBMCs. These receptors all stem from a woman between 18 and 55 years old in good health.

The rearrangement links TRBV18 to TRBJ2-1, with D perhaps matching TRBD1 (5 bases). Germline CDR1 reads KGHSH; CDR2 reads LQKENI. The CDR3 is made up of 14 amino acids. Trimming left V 2 bases short and J 10 bases short, with 15 bases between. The CDR3 nucleotides read TGTGCCAGCTCACCAAATGTCAGGGTTATCGAGCAGTTCTTC. Translated: CASSPNVRVIEQFF.

The CDR3 DNA is TGTGCCAGCATGGGGAATGAGCAGTTCTTC. Amino acid sequence: CASMGNEQFF. The V and J genes are TRBV7-9 and TRBJ2-1; D is undetermined. V was pared by 7 bases and J by 7 bases, with 5 bases between. This CDR3 is built from 10 residues. Germline V gene lookup returns CDR1 SEHNR and CDR2 FQNEAQ (reference sequence).

Concerning this clonotype itself: Mismatch with germline at one junction end may stem from a read error. The V call is TRBV5-1, the J call TRBJ1-1; tentatively, D is TRBD1 (6 bases). This CDR3 has 16 residues. Germline CDR1 and CDR2: SGHRS and YFSETQ. The DNA of the CDR3 is TGCGCCAGCAGCTTTCCACAGGGCGGGGTGAACACTGAAGCTTGCTTT. This gives the protein CASSFPQGGVNTEACF.

The sample holds a few counts of this clonotype. The gene calls are TRBV19 and TRBJ2-1; 14 nucleotides agree with TRBD2. The CDR3 contains 16 residues. Germline CDR1 reads LNHDA; CDR2 reads SQIVND (reference sequence). V was pared by 7 bases and J by 2 bases, with 4 bases of the junction left unmatched. The CDR3 region is CASKRTSGGTYNEQFF. DNA of the CDR3: TGTGCCAGTAAGAGGACTAGCGGGGGGACCTACAATGAGCAGTTCTTC.

This clonotype was detected a few times. This sequence joins TRBV11-2 and TRBJ2-5; D call uncertain. Germline CDR1 reads SGHAT; CDR2 reads FQNNGV. The CDR3 extends over 13 amino acids. V was pared by 4 bases and J by 1 base, with 7 bases between. The CDR3 loop reads CASSSRLQETQYF. CDR3 in DNA: TGTGCCAGCAGCTCCCGACTCCAAGAGACCCAGTACTTC. The full variable domain, completed using reference TRBV11-2 and TRBJ2-5, is EAGVAQSPRYKIIEKRQSVAFWCNPISGHATLYWYQQILGQGPKLLIQFQNNGVVDDSQLPKDRFSAERLKGVDSTLKIQPAKLEDSAVYLCASSSRLQETQYFGPGTRLLVL.

The table lists this clonotype with many counts. The rearrangement joins TRBV20-1 to TRBJ2-3, with a weak D call TRBD1 (6 bases). This CDR3 is built from 15 residues. V dropped 6 bases and J dropped 3 bases, with 19 bases sitting between them. Germline V gene sequence: CDR1 DFQATT, CDR2 SNEGSKA (reference sequence). CDR3 sequence (DNA): TGCAGTGCCCAGCAGGGGAAGGAAGGGACAGATACGCAGTATTTT. This gives the protein CSAQQGKEGTDTQYF.

This clonotype was seen many times. The chain carries TRBV30 and TRBJ1-5; no clear D gene. Per the germline V gene, CDR1 is GTSNPN and CDR2 is SVGIG (reference sequence). Trimming took 4 bases from V and 5 from J, leaving 9 bases between them. CDR3 length equals 12 residues. In DNA form, the CDR3 reads TGTGCCTGGAACTCCGGTTATCAGCCCCAGCATTTT. It translates to CAWNSGYQPQHF.

V is TRBV10-3 and J is TRBJ2-6; no firm D call. Trimming took off 9 bases at V and 0 bases at J, with 9 bases between the two ends. Germline CDR1 is ENHRY and CDR2 is SYGVKD. The CDR3 contains 14 residues. Written as DNA, the CDR3 is TGTGCCATACTAAGCCTCTCTGGGGCCAACGTCCTGACTTTC. Its translation: CAILSLSGANVLTF.

This sequence joins TRBV20-1 and TRBJ2-7, with 9 bases lining up with TRBD2. V lost 6 bases, J lost 2 bases, and 5 bases stayed unmatched. Germline lookup yields CDR1 DFQATT and CDR2 SNEGSKA (reference sequence). The CDR3 is made up of 13 amino acids. CDR3 DNA sequence: TGCAGTGCGGCTGCTAGCGGGACCTACGAGCAGTACTTC. It encodes CSAAASGTYEQYF.

This clonotype appeared a single time. This chain joins TRBV19 and TRBJ2-1; D ambiguous. Germline CDR1 LNHDA, CDR2 SQIVND (reference sequence). The V end was cut by 7 bases, the J end by 6 bases, with 7 bases between. This CDR3 has 11 amino acids. The CDR3: CASTLGNEQFF. The CDR3 DNA reads as TGTGCCAGTACCTTGGGCAATGAGCAGTTCTTC.

This rearrangement joins TRBV6-5 to TRBJ2-7; D remains ambiguous. This CDR3 is built from 14 residues. The germline V gene has CDR1 MNHEY and CDR2 SVGAGI. Trimming shortened V by 0 bases and J by 2 bases, and 8 bases separated the two germline ends. The CDR3 DNA is TGTGCCAGCAGTTACTCGAGTGCGGCCTACGAGCAGTACTTC. It encodes CASSYSSAAYEQYF.

This clonotype was counted between two and nine times. The chain employs TRBV24-1 and TRBJ2-3; D is unresolved. V lost 0 bases, J lost 4 bases, and 7 bases lay in between. The CDR3 loop spans 14 amino acids. In germline, CDR1 is KGHDR, CDR2 SFDVKD. CDR3 sequence: CATSDLPDPDTQYF. The CDR3 DNA sequence: TGTGCCACCAGTGATTTGCCAGATCCAGATACGCAGTATTTT.

The chain couples TRBV7-2 to TRBJ2-3; the D is unclear. This CDR3 contains 12 residues. V gave up 2 bases and J gave up 6 bases, with 6 bases separating them. Per the germline V gene, CDR1 is SGHTA and CDR2 is FQGNSA. The CDR3 bases are TGTGCCAGCAGCTTATTGATGGATACGCAGTATTTT. Amino acids: CASSLLMDTQYF.

V usage is TRBV29-1 and J usage is TRBJ2-1; weak D call: TRBD1 (6 bases). V lost 2 bases and J 3 bases, leaving 11 bases between the germline ends. CDR1 SQVTM and CDR2 ANQGSEA come from the germline V gene. This CDR3 region has 14 residues. CDR3 residues: CSVEYRVRYNEQFF. CDR3 in DNA: TGCAGCGTTGAATACAGGGTTCGCTACAATGAGCAGTTCTTC.

The J gene is TRBJ2-2, the V gene TRBV20-1, with a tentative D call TRBD2 (6 bases). This CDR3 region has 13 residues. V lost 7 bases and J 4 bases, leaving 13 bases between the germline ends. Per germline, CDR1 DFQATT and CDR2 SNEGSKA (reference sequence). CDR3 protein: CSVGRDGTGELFF. CDR3 nucleotides: TGCAGTGTCGGGAGAGATGGCACCGGGGAGCTGTTTTTT.

V usage is TRBV7-8 and J usage is TRBJ2-3, with TRBD2 matching 12 bases. The CDR3 totals 16 residues. After removal of 6 bases from V and 1 base from J, the junction contained 5 bases not matched to a gene. CDR1 and CDR2 (germline): SGHVS, FQNEAQ. CDR3 sequence (DNA): TGTGCCAGCAGGTTCGGGACTAGCGGGCGCACAGATACGCAGTATTTT. It specifies CASRFGTSGRTDTQYF.

The chain carries TRBV20-1 and TRBJ1-5; 9 bases agree with TRBD1. CDR3 size: 14 residues. V lost 5 bases, J lost 6 bases, and 8 bases stayed unmatched. The germline gives CDR1 DFQATT, CDR2 SNEGSKA (reference sequence). As DNA, the CDR3 is TGCAGTGCTCAACCCACAGGGGGCGGTCAGCCCCAGCATTTT. This translates into CSAQPTGGGQPQHF.

V gene TRBV20-1 combines with J gene TRBJ1-1; D unclear. Trimming shortened V by 3 bases and J by 7 bases, and 24 bases separated the two germline ends. The CDR3 consists of 16 residues. The germline V gene encodes CDR1 DFQATT and CDR2 SNEGSKA (reference sequence). CDR3 region: CSARERFGLASGEAFF. CDR3 DNA sequence: TGCAGTGCTAGGGAGAGGTTTGGGTTGGCAAGCGGTGAAGCTTTCTTT.

This clonotype came up many times. The chain links TRBV11-2 to TRBJ1-3; D not resolved. The length of the CDR3 is 14 residues. The germline V gene has CDR1 SGHAT and CDR2 FQNNGV. Trimming cost V 5 bases and J 4 bases, with 12 bases left between them. Written as DNA, the CDR3 is TGTGCCAGCAGCCTGCTGGGGTCCGGAAACACCATATATTTT. Translating it yields CASSLLGSGNTIYF.

A word on this clonotype: This may come from a read error, since a much larger clone is one base off. The V gene is TRBV28, the J gene TRBJ2-3; D not resolved. CDR3 size: 13 residues. Germline CDR1 is MDHEN and CDR2 is SYDVKM. The CDR3 nucleotides are TGTACCAGCAGTTTACCTACCGCAGATACGCAGTATTTT. This encodes CTSSLPTADTQYF.

The J gene is TRBJ2-4, the V gene TRBV20-1, with D possibly being TRBD1 (5 bases). Germline values: CDR1 DFQATT, CDR2 SNEGSKA (reference sequence). The CDR3 length is 14 residues. Trimming stripped 3 bases from V and 0 bases from J, with 9 bases between. CDR3 region: CSASQTGAKNIQYF. The CDR3 DNA sequence: TGCAGTGCTAGCCAAACAGGAGCCAAAAACATTCAGTACTTC.

This chain uses TRBV7-9 with TRBJ1-3; D remains ambiguous. The V gene lost 3 bases and the J gene lost 1 base, with 10 bases spanning the gap. CDR3 length: 15 amino acids. In germline, CDR1 is SEHNR, CDR2 FQNEAQ (reference sequence). The CDR3 loop is CASSFYEGSGNTIYF. CDR3 DNA: TGTGCCAGCAGCTTTTACGAGGGTTCTGGAAACACCATATATTTT.

The gene calls are TRBV5-1 and TRBJ2-3; no clear D. There are 12 residues in the CDR3. Germline V gives CDR1 SGHRS, CDR2 YFSETQ. V lost 7 bases and J 1 base, leaving 7 bases between the germline ends. The CDR3: CASRRCTDTQYF. As DNA, the CDR3 is TGCGCCAGCCGGCGGTGCACAGATACGCAGTATTTT.

In this sample, this clonotype turned up a few times. This chain joins TRBV5-1 and TRBJ1-2; D unresolved. Germline V gives CDR1 SGHRS, CDR2 YFSETQ. The CDR3 extends over 12 amino acids. Trimming took off 3 bases at V and 9 bases at J, with 12 bases between the two ends. The CDR3 reads CASSSDLPRYTF. The DNA for the CDR3 is TGCGCCAGCAGCTCAGACCTACCGCGCTACACCTTC.

The chain carries TRBV20-1 and TRBJ2-7, with D perhaps matching TRBD2 (6 bases). V shed 3 bases and J shed 10 bases, with 25 bases lying between them. Germline V gene sequence: CDR1 DFQATT, CDR2 SNEGSKA (reference sequence). The CDR3 runs 15 residues. The CDR3 here is CSASDRSSELSGQYF. The CDR3 nucleotides are TGCAGTGCTAGCGACCGGTCTAGCGAACTTTCGGGACAGTACTTC.

This clonotype was seen a handful of times. The chain couples TRBV6-2 or TRBV6-3 to TRBJ2-7, with 7 positions matching TRBD1. Germline values: CDR1 MNHEY, CDR2 SVGEGT. CDR3 length equals 14 residues. Trimming removed 5 bases from V and 3 bases from J; junction bases left unmatched: 7. The CDR3, as DNA: TGTGCCAGCAGTAGACGGACAGGCCACTACGAGCAGTACTTC. Its protein product is CASSRRTGHYEQYF.

V and J are TRBV2 and TRBJ2-7; D is undetermined. Germline-derived CDR1 and CDR2 are SNHLY and FYNNEI. V was cut by 1 base and J by 2 bases, with 9 bases left in between. The CDR3 contains 14 residues. CDR3 residues: CASSEVASPYEQYF. CDR3 bases: TGTGCCAGCAGTGAAGTCGCCAGTCCCTACGAGCAGTACTTC.